The 20 T cell receptor beta chains given below trace back to one sample, sequenced in a study of identical twins. TCRdb called the 5' RACE reads again in MiXCR, with one record for every CDR3 protein. Among 250,000 to 300,000 distinct CDR3 sequences, about 8% were seen once, and the ten largest hold roughly 3%. These records were also assigned to another study, of yellow fever vaccine responses in identical twins.

Material: CD8+ T cells sorted from blood. The receptors originated from a woman under 30 in good health.

This clonotype was detected a few times. V usage is TRBV7-8 and J usage is TRBJ2-2; the D gene is possibly TRBD2 (5 bases). Per germline, CDR1 SGHVS and CDR2 FQNEAQ. This CDR3 region has 16 residues. V dropped 1 base and J dropped 4 bases, with 13 bases sitting between them. The CDR3 reads CASSLERVYATGELFF. The CDR3 DNA reads as TGTGCCAGCAGCTTAGAGAGGGTCTATGCCACCGGGGAGCTGTTTTTT.

This clonotype has a handful of counts. The CDR3 bases are TGTGCCAGCAGCCCAGGGGGGACAGCTTCCTACGAGCAGTACTTC. Translating gives CASSPGGTASYEQYF. J is TRBJ2-7 and V is TRBV3-1, with D possibly being TRBD1 (7 bases). The length of the CDR3 is 15 residues. Germline V gene sequence: CDR1 LGHDT, CDR2 YNNKEL (reference sequence). The V and J ends lost 4 bases and 1 base respectively, with 14 bases between them.

This clonotype was found a few times. This chain joins TRBV6-1 and TRBJ2-1; D gene uncertain. Germline values: CDR1 MNHNS, CDR2 SASEGT. Trimming cost V 0 bases and J 3 bases, with 6 bases left between them. The CDR3 has 14 residues. CDR3 region: CASSEARDYNEQFF. Here the CDR3 DNA reads TGTGCCAGCAGTGAAGCTAGGGACTACAATGAGCAGTTCTTC.

This clonotype was seen a few times. The chain combines TRBV29-1 with TRBJ1-1, with 9 nucleotides matching TRBD1. This CDR3 has 14 amino acids. V gave up 1 base and J gave up 4 bases; unmatched junction bases: 4. Germline lookup yields CDR1 SQVTM and CDR2 ANQGSEA. CDR3 nucleotides: TGCAGCGTTGAAGTAGTGACAGGGGGCACTGAAGCTTTCTTT. Amino acid sequence: CSVEVVTGGTEAFF.

The chain carries TRBV29-1 and TRBJ2-7; 8 positions agree with TRBD1. Germline assignment: CDR1 SQVTM and CDR2 ANQGSEA. The CDR3 extends over 13 amino acids. Trimming at V came to 3 bases and at J to 2 bases, leaving 3 bases not matched to a gene. CDR3 in amino acids: CSVEGDRPYEQYF. The CDR3 coding sequence is TGCAGCGTTGAGGGGGACAGGCCCTACGAGCAGTACTTC.

This chain connects TRBV9 to TRBJ2-5, with 7 bases that match TRBD1. The germline gives CDR1 SGDLS, CDR2 YYNGEE. Trimming removed 2 bases from V and 5 bases from J; junction bases left unmatched: 6. The CDR3 sequence is 14 residues long. CDR3 sequence reads: CASSVEGAGETQYF. The CDR3 coding sequence is TGTGCCAGCAGCGTCGAGGGGGCAGGGGAGACCCAGTACTTC.

In its sample, this clonotype was seen a few times. CDR3 in amino acids: CASSIQGGNQPQHF. As DNA, the CDR3 is TGTGCCAGCAGCATACAGGGGGGCAATCAGCCCCAGCATTTT. The chain recombines TRBV5-4 with TRBJ1-5; TRBD1 agrees at 8 bases. Germline V lookup: CDR1 SGHNT, CDR2 YYREEE (reference sequence). This CDR3 has 14 amino acids. With 4 bases clipped from V and 2 bases from J, the junction kept 2 bases outside the gene matches.

As to this clonotype: Germline is not matched at one junction end, which may reflect a read error. The V call is TRBV3-1, the J call TRBJ2-2; 9 bases are shared with TRBD2. The CDR3 has 18 amino acids. The germline V gene encodes CDR1 LGHDT and CDR2 YNNKEL (reference sequence). The CDR3 nucleotides read TGTGCCTGCAGCCAATACGGGCTAGCGGGACCAAACACCGGGGAGCTGTTTTTT. Translated, it gives CACSQYGLAGPNTGELFF.

This clonotype was found a few times. The chain links TRBV6-2 or TRBV6-3 to TRBJ1-1; perhaps TRBD1 as D (5 bases). The CDR3 totals 13 residues. With 2 bases removed from V and 5 bases from J, the gap between germline ends came to 9 bases. The germline gives CDR1 MNHEY, CDR2 SVGEGT. For the CDR3, the DNA is TGTGCCAGCAGTTACCAGGGAGTAACTGAAGCTTTCTTT. Its protein product is CASSYQGVTEAFF.

The rearrangement uses TRBV27 and TRBJ2-3; D unresolved. There are 13 residues in the CDR3. V was shortened by 6 bases and J by 6 bases, with 13 bases between the two germline ends. Germline V gene lookup returns CDR1 MNHEY and CDR2 SMNVEV (reference sequence). CDR3 protein: CASSLPSRDTQYF. CDR3 DNA: TGTGCCAGCAGCTTACCCTCGAGGGATACGCAGTATTTT.

There are many counts of this clonotype. V usage is TRBV29-1 and J usage is TRBJ2-1; 9 bases agree with TRBD1. V lost 6 bases to trimming and J lost 5 bases; unmatched junction nucleotides: 5. The CDR3 length is 13 residues. Germline values: CDR1 SQVTM, CDR2 ANQGSEA. The CDR3 spells CSVTGTGNNEQFF. The CDR3 bases are TGCAGCGTAACCGGGACAGGGAACAATGAGCAGTTCTTC.

This clonotype has just a few counts. This rearrangement joins TRBV6-2 or TRBV6-3 to TRBJ2-7; 11 bases align to TRBD1. Trimming removed 5 bases from V and 3 bases from J; junction bases left unmatched: 6. The CDR3 consists of 15 residues. CDR1 is MNHEY, CDR2 SVGEGT, per germline. The chain's CDR3 is CASSDRDRGIYEQYF. The CDR3 nucleotides read TGTGCCAGCAGTGACCGGGACAGGGGGATCTACGAGCAGTACTTC.

This clonotype was seen a few times. This chain uses TRBV6-5 with TRBJ2-5; 8 nucleotides agree with TRBD2. This CDR3 has 16 amino acids. CDR1 MNHEY and CDR2 SVGAGI come from the germline V gene. Trimming cost V 4 bases and J 2 bases; bases outside gene matches: 9. Written as DNA, the CDR3 is TGTGCCAGCAGTTCCTTAGCGGGGCCAATGCAAGAGACCCAGTACTTC. Its protein product is CASSSLAGPMQETQYF.

The chain uses TRBV3-1 and TRBJ2-3; no definite D call. This CDR3 region has 17 residues. The germline V and J ends were trimmed by 11 bases and 6 bases, with 30 bases remaining between them. From germline, CDR1 is LGHDT and CDR2 YNNKEL (reference sequence). CDR3 in amino acids: CASCQDLESWAGDTQYF. The CDR3 nucleotides read TGTGCCTCCTGCCAAGATCTTGAAAGTTGGGCTGGGGATACGCAGTATTTT.

The sample holds many counts of this clonotype. The CDR3 bases are TGCGCCAGCAGCCAAGAGCGGACAGGGGCAGAGACCCAGTACTTC. Translating it yields CASSQERTGAETQYF. The J gene is TRBJ2-5, the V gene TRBV4-3; TRBD1 matches 9 bases. Germline loops: CDR1 LGHNA, CDR2 YSLEER. The length of the CDR3 is 15 residues. J was trimmed by 4 bases and V by 0 bases; bases with no gene match: 3.

This chain uses TRBV4-3 with TRBJ2-7, with 16 bases lining up with TRBD2. The junction had 3 bases not matched to a gene; V was cut back by 3 bases and J by 4 bases. In germline, CDR1 is LGHNA, CDR2 YSLEER. The CDR3 contains 16 residues. The CDR3 DNA is TGCGCCAGCAGCCAGGGACTAGCGGGAGGGCGATACGAGCAGTACTTC. Its translation is CASSQGLAGGRYEQYF.

This rearrangement joins TRBV9 to TRBJ2-3, with 10 bases lining up with TRBD2. The CDR3 totals 19 residues. Germline CDR1 is SGDLS and CDR2 is YYNGEE. Germline trimming cut 2 bases from V and 4 bases from J; bases unmatched to any gene: 16. In nucleotides, the CDR3 is TGTGCCAGCAGCGTCGCGCCCCGAATTCTAGCGGGAGAGTCAGATACGCAGTATTTT. It codes for CASSVAPRILAGESDTQYF.

This clonotype was seen ten or more times. This chain links TRBV29-1 with TRBJ2-2; D is unclear. V lost 3 bases to trimming and J lost 4 bases, with 9 bases between them. The CDR3 is 13 amino acids. Per germline, CDR1 SQVTM and CDR2 ANQGSEA. The CDR3 nucleotides are TGCAGCGTTGACCCCACGGGCACCGGGGAGCTGTTTTTT. The encoded protein is CSVDPTGTGELFF.

CDR3 sequence reads: CASSLIQTSTDTQYF. CDR3 DNA: TGTGCCAGCAGCTTAATACAGACTAGCACAGATACGCAGTATTTT. The rearrangement joins TRBV7-2 to TRBJ2-3; D is unclear. This CDR3 has 15 amino acids. From germline, CDR1 is SGHTA and CDR2 FQGNSA. V was trimmed by 2 bases and J by 0 bases, leaving 9 bases between them.

The chain employs TRBV29-1 and TRBJ2-3; D call uncertain. Trimming stripped 0 bases from V and 0 bases from J, with 10 bases between. CDR3 length: 15 residues. CDR1 and CDR2 (germline): SQVTM, ANQGSEA. The CDR3 nucleotides read TGCAGCGTTGAAGATCGAGTCAGAAGCACAGATACGCAGTATTTT. The encoded protein is CSVEDRVRSTDTQYF.